The following is a T cell receptor (beta chain) sequence with its context. Libraries were prepared by immunoSEQ multiplex PCR; TCRdb keeps only in-frame clonotypes and omits some of them. Of tens of thousands of clones in the sample, 92% are singletons; the top ten hold 0.45% to 0.6%. This entry is derived from a study of T cell changes during pregnancy in multiple sclerosis. The receptor was isolated from a female donor with multiple sclerosis, enrolled in a pregnancy study. Source: CD4+ T cells from peripheral blood mononuclear cells, taken after pregnancy.

CDR3 in DNA: TGTGCCAGCAGCTTCAGGACTAGCGGGAGTTTAACCGGGGAGCTGTTTTTT. It specifies CASSFRTSGSLTGELFF. The chain has TRBV7-2 and TRBJ2-2; 13 nucleotides align to TRBD2. Germline V CDR1 and CDR2: SGHTA, FQGNSA. This CDR3 region has 17 residues. J lost 5 bases, V lost 3 bases, and 6 bases had no gene match.